The 23 T cell receptor beta chains given below trace back to one sample, sequenced in a study of blood T cell repertoires in COVID-19. The method was immunoSEQ multiplex PCR; TCRdb's version includes in-frame clones alone and lacks a portion of them. Seen here are roughly 260,000 clones, roughly 87% observed once, and the top ten hold just under 6.5%. The sequencing input was PBMCs or T cells enriched from blood (not recorded which). The receptor source for this set is a woman between 25 and 40 years old with acute COVID-19.

The V gene is TRBV15, the J gene TRBJ2-3; 10 bases align to TRBD2. With 1 base clipped from V and 5 bases from J, the junction kept 6 bases outside the gene matches. The CDR3 sequence is 16 residues long. The germline V gene has CDR1 LNHNV and CDR2 YYDKDF (reference sequence). The CDR3 bases are TGTGCCACCAGCAGAGTGGAAGCGGGGGGGGAAGATACGCAGTATTTT. Translated, it gives CATSRVEAGGEDTQYF.

The table lists this clone with a few counts. J is TRBJ1-2 and V is TRBV3-1 (or the pseudogene TRBV3-2); 11 nucleotides match TRBD1. The germline V gene has CDR1 LGHDT and CDR2 YNNKEL (reference sequence). The CDR3 is 15 residues long. Trimming removed 0 bases from V and 7 bases from J; junction bases left unmatched: 4. CDR3 region: CASSQDGTGGVGYTF. The CDR3 DNA reads TGTGCCAGCAGCCAAGATGGGACAGGGGGTGTTGGCTACACCTTC.

This chain links TRBV5-6 with TRBJ2-1, with TRBD2 matching over 11 bases. With V trimmed by 2 bases and J by 10 bases, 5 bases remained unmatched. Germline V gene data show CDR1 as SGHDT and CDR2 as YYEEEE. The CDR3 contains 14 residues. The CDR3 protein is CASSFSGRAIEQFF. For the CDR3, the DNA is TGTGCCAGCAGCTTTAGCGGGAGGGCCATCGAGCAGTTCTTC.

The chain couples TRBV13 to TRBJ2-7; TRBD2 matches at 7 bases. Germline CDR1 reads PRHDT; CDR2 reads FYEKMQ (reference sequence). J was trimmed by 5 bases and V by 3 bases; bases with no gene match: 10. The CDR3 totals 15 residues. The CDR3 is CASSFGLVGSHEQYF. The CDR3 nucleotides are TGTGCCAGCAGCTTCGGACTAGTCGGGTCCCACGAGCAGTACTTC.

This rearrangement joins TRBV7-8 to TRBJ1-1, with TRBD1 matching 10 bases. The V gene end was trimmed by 5 bases and the J gene end by 4 bases; junction bases not matched to a gene: 7. The CDR3 runs to 15 residues. CDR1 and CDR2 from the germline V gene are SGHVS and FQNEAQ. Here the CDR3 reads CASSGRQGAGTEAFF. The CDR3 DNA reads TGTGCCAGCAGCGGTCGACAGGGGGCCGGCACTGAAGCTTTCTTT.

V gene TRBV29-1 combines with J gene TRBJ2-1; TRBD1 is a possible D gene (7 bases). Germline values: CDR1 SQVTM, CDR2 ANQGSEA. The CDR3 loop spans 15 amino acids. The V end lost 5 bases, the J end lost 7 bases, and 21 bases lay between the germline ends. CDR3 protein: CSVLLSRGVGNEQFF. DNA for the CDR3: TGCAGCGTTCTCCTGAGCAGGGGGGTTGGGAATGAGCAGTTCTTC.

J is TRBJ1-1 and V is TRBV29-1; D may be TRBD1 (6 bases). Trimming stripped 6 bases from V and 10 bases from J, with 27 bases between. The CDR3 runs 15 residues. Germline assignment: CDR1 SQVTM and CDR2 ANQGSEA. The CDR3 DNA reads as TGCAGCGTAGCCGAATCTGTGGGACAAAGGATGGCAGCTTTCTTT. Its protein product is CSVAESVGQRMAAFF.

The CDR3: CASSSPLAGANVLTF. CDR3 coding DNA: TGTGCCAGCAGTTCGCCTCTAGCAGGGGCCAACGTCCTGACTTTC. The chain couples TRBV28 to TRBJ2-6; possibly TRBD2 for D (5 bases). The V and J ends lost 4 bases and 4 bases respectively, with 11 bases between them. This CDR3 spans 15 amino acids. Germline CDR1 is MDHEN and CDR2 is SYDVKM.

The chain has TRBV7-2 and TRBJ1-2, with D tentatively TRBD1 (5 bases). Trimming shortened V by 8 bases and J by 7 bases, and 17 bases separated the two germline ends. Germline V CDR1 and CDR2: SGHTA, FQGNSA. CDR3 length equals 13 residues. Here the CDR3 reads CASVAGGWGGYTF. As DNA, the CDR3 is TGTGCCAGCGTCGCCGGGGGGTGGGGTGGCTACACCTTC.

This clone was seen a few times. J is TRBJ1-5 and V is TRBV7-9; D perhaps matches TRBD1 (5 bases). The germline V gene encodes CDR1 SEHNR and CDR2 FQNEAQ (reference sequence). The CDR3 runs to 14 residues. V was pared by 2 bases and J by 5 bases, with 10 bases between. CDR3 bases: TGTGCCAGCAGCTTAAGCGGGGACGATCAGCCCCAGCATTTT. Encoded protein: CASSLSGDDQPQHF. The full variable domain, with the rest looked up from reference TRBV7-9 and TRBJ1-5, is DTGVSQNPRHKITKRGQNVTFRCDPISEHNRLYWYRQTLGQGPEFLTYFQNEAQLEKSRLLSDRFSAERPKGSFSTLEIQRTEQGDSAMYLCASSLSGDDQPQHFGDGTRLSIL.

The V and J genes are TRBV11-2 and TRBJ1-4; no definite D call. The germline gives CDR1 SGHAT, CDR2 FQNNGV. Trimming removed 2 bases from V and 5 bases from J, with 6 bases in between. The length of the CDR3 is 13 residues. As DNA, the CDR3 is TGTGCCAGCAGCTTACGCCTAAATGAAAAACTGTTTTTT. This translates into CASSLRLNEKLFF.

V is TRBV3-1 (or the pseudogene TRBV3-2) and J is TRBJ2-1, with D perhaps TRBD2 (6 bases). V was clipped by 6 bases and J by 4 bases, with 19 bases between them. The CDR3 runs to 16 residues. Germline-derived CDR1 and CDR2 are LGHDT and YNNKEL (reference sequence). The CDR3 is CASRDGRLAPYNEQFF. In nucleotides, the CDR3 is TGTGCCAGCAGAGACGGCAGGCTAGCGCCTTACAATGAGCAGTTCTTC.

This CDR3 is CASSPDRLPYGYTF. DNA of the CDR3: TGTGCCAGCAGCCCGGACAGGCTTCCCTATGGCTACACCTTC. The rearrangement joins TRBV3-1 (or the pseudogene TRBV3-2) to TRBJ1-2, with 7 bases that match TRBD1. CDR1 and CDR2 (germline): LGHDT, YNNKEL (reference sequence). With V trimmed by 4 bases and J by 4 bases, 6 bases remained unmatched. CDR3 size: 14 residues.

The chain links TRBV7-2 to TRBJ2-2; D may be TRBD2 (6 bases). The ends were cut back, 5 bases at V and 2 bases at J, with 12 bases in the middle. Per the germline V gene, CDR1 is SGHTA and CDR2 is FQGNSA. The length of the CDR3 is 15 residues. The CDR3 nucleotides read TGTGCCAGCAGCGAATCGGCGGGAAACACCGGGGAGCTGTTTTTT. It codes for CASSESAGNTGELFF.

The chain uses TRBV5-1 and TRBJ2-1; D uncertain. This CDR3 is 12 amino acids long. V was clipped by 0 bases and J by 6 bases, with 4 bases between them. Per germline, CDR1 SGHRS and CDR2 YFSETQ. CDR3 in DNA: TGCGCCAGCAGCTTGGCCGTCAATGAGCAGTTCTTC. It translates to CASSLAVNEQFF.

CDR3 nucleotides: TGTGCCAGCAGCCCCGATGCGGAGGCGGGGGATCTGTTTTTT. Residues: CASSPDAEAGDLFF. The J gene is TRBJ1-4, the V gene TRBV5-4; TRBD1 might be the D (5 bases). V lost 4 bases and J 14 bases, leaving 21 bases between the germline ends. The CDR3 loop spans 14 amino acids. Per germline, CDR1 SGHNT and CDR2 YYREEE (reference sequence).

Only one count was recorded for this clone. The genes are TRBV7-2 and TRBJ2-5, with D possibly TRBD2 on 5 matching bases. This CDR3 has 15 residues. Germline CDR1 is SGHTA and CDR2 is FQGNSA. V lost 0 bases, J lost 2 bases, and 10 bases lay in between. The CDR3 sequence: CASSLASSLQETQYF. As DNA, the CDR3 is TGTGCCAGCAGCTTAGCTTCTAGCTTACAAGAGACCCAGTACTTC.

V is TRBV6-2 or TRBV6-3 and J is TRBJ2-3; D may be TRBD2 (5 bases). Between the trimmed V and J ends, which lost 5 bases and 7 bases, there was a span of 10 bases. There are 12 residues in the CDR3. In germline, CDR1 is MNHEY, CDR2 SVGEGT. The CDR3 is CASSVERNTQYF. The CDR3, as DNA: TGTGCCAGCAGTGTTGAGCGGAATACGCAGTATTTT.

The chain has TRBV16 and TRBJ1-3, with unresolved D. Germline V gene lookup returns CDR1 KGHSY and CDR2 FQNENV. Trimming cost V 4 bases and J 4 bases, with 5 bases left between them. CDR3 length: 12 amino acids. CDR3: CASSLRGNTIYF. The CDR3 DNA follows: TGTGCCAGCAGCCTTCGGGGAAACACCATATATTTT.

V usage is TRBV6-5 and J usage is TRBJ2-1; TRBD1 aligns across 9 bases. Germline CDR1 and CDR2: MNHEY and SVGAGI. V gave up 2 bases and J gave up 9 bases; unmatched junction bases: 11. CDR3 length: 16 residues. The DNA of the CDR3 is TGTGCCAGCAGTTACATCTTCGGACAGGGGCAAGGTGAGCAGTTCTTC. As protein: CASSYIFGQGQGEQFF.

The chain has TRBV27 and TRBJ2-7, with 8 nucleotides matching TRBD1. The ends lost 4 bases at V and 4 bases at J; junction bases unmatched: 18. CDR1 is MNHEY and CDR2 is SMNVEV in the germline V gene (reference sequence). The CDR3 runs to 18 residues. CDR3 coding DNA: TGTGCCAGCAGTTCCGGCCCTCCGGGACAGGCTTACCAATACGAGCAGTACTTC. It encodes CASSSGPPGQAYQYEQYF.

V gene TRBV7-3 combines with J gene TRBJ2-3, with D tentatively TRBD1 (6 bases). Between the trimmed V and J ends, which lost 5 bases and 6 bases, there was a span of 9 bases. Germline CDR1 and CDR2: SGHTA and FQGTGA. The CDR3 sequence is 12 residues long. The CDR3 is CASSAQGDTQYF. The CDR3 DNA is TGTGCCAGCAGCGCCCAGGGGGATACGCAGTATTTT.

CDR3 loop: CASSSADRGETQYF. For the CDR3, the DNA is TGTGCCAGCAGTTCAGCGGACCGAGGGGAGACCCAGTACTTC. This chain joins TRBV6-2 or TRBV6-3 and TRBJ2-5; possible D gene TRBD2, 5 bases. Germline V CDR1 and CDR2: MNHEY, SVGEGT. V was cut by 4 bases and J by 5 bases, with 14 bases left in between. The CDR3 loop spans 14 amino acids.